This TCR beta chain was obtained from a study of technical replicates of blood from a few donors. Per the germline V gene, CDR1 is SGDLS and CDR2 is YYNGEE. The CDR3 sequence is 14 residues long. V lost 0 bases to trimming and J lost 4 bases; unmatched junction nucleotides: 3. This table comes from immunoSEQ multiplex PCR, and its TCRdb copy is limited to in-frame clones, with some not included. The profile covers 50,000 to 70,000 clones, with 91% appearing a single time and about 3.9% taken by the ten largest. Specimen: PBMCs. The J gene is TRBJ1-2, the V gene TRBV9, with 7 bases that match TRBD1. The sequence derives from a human donor in good health. Some clones in this sample may be carry-over from other donors' samples. The DNA for the CDR3 is TGTGCCAGCAGCGTAGGACAGGGTGGCTATGGCTACACCTTC. Translated, it gives CASSVGQGGYGYTF.